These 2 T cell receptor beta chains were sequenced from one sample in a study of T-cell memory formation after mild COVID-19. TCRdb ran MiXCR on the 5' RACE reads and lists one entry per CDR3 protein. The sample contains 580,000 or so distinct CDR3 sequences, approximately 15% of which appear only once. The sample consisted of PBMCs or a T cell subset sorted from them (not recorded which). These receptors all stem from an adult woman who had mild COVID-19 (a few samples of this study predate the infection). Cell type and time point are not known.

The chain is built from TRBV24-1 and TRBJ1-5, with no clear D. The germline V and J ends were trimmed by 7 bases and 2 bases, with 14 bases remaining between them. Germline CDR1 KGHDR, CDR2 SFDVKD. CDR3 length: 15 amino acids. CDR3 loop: CATSPRGVGNQPQHF. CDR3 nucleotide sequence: TGTGCCACCAGCCCGCGGGGTGTGGGCAATCAGCCCCAGCATTTT.

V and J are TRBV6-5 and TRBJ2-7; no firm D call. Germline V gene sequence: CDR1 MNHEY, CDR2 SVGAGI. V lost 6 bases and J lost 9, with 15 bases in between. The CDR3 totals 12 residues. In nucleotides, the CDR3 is TGTGCCAGCAGATCCTCAGGAGAGAGGCAGTACTTC. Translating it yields CASRSSGERQYF.